The text below deals with one TCR beta chain. The table lists this clonotype with a few counts. This receptor's antigen is unknown. No base quality values were provided; no much bigger clone lies one nucleotide off. Taken from cysteine to phenylalanine, the CDR3 has 16 residues. This entry keeps only the CDR3 DNA: 48 bases, framed from base 1. According to the germline V gene (reference sequence), CDR1 reads SEHNR and CDR2 reads FQNEAQ. Between the V and J ends, shortened by 5 bases and 8 bases respectively, the junction contains 22 bases. This sample was sequenced with an Illumina HiSeq 1500. The public reads were reanalyzed by TCRdb: fastp trimming at Q25, MiXCR alignment, in-frame beta chains only. Every CDR3 protein is listed once, alongside the most common genes and DNA of its rows. Present in this sample are approximately 910,000 distinct CDR3 sequences, 25% to 40% of which were seen just once. The ten largest clones add up to roughly 12% of the sample.

The data were taken from a study of T cell repertoires in cytomegalovirus infection (dated by TCRdb to between 2018 and 2021). Turning to the overall study: Recently identified HLA-C-restricted CMV epitopes, whose presentation resists viral immunomodulation, were targeted by peptide stimulations together with well-studied HLA-B-restricted epitopes. Because public TCR beta signatures pointed to carriage of CMV infection together with the matching HLA type, the HLA type of each donor mattered for the analysis. The paper as a whole reports these results and caveats: Cumulative frequency of public TCR beta family members discriminated carriers of CMV infection plus the relevant HLA type in this cohort and an independent approximately 350-donor cohort. The ex vivo response was dominated by HLA-C-restricted CMV-specific TCR beta clonotypes, which also provided the single most frequent clonotype in two of eight donors.

Read against the paper, the sample's treatment or condition label means: in vitro stimulation with specific CMV peptide epitopes to enrich CMV-specific T cells. The sequencing here drew on cultured CD8+ T cells from PBMCs, taken from culture after CMV antigen stimulation. The sequence is built from TRBV7-9 and TRBJ2-1; confidence is insufficient to name the D gene. The receptor was derived from a human donor in good health (CMV status not recorded). Some clones in this sample may be carry-over from other donors' samples. The bases are TGTGCCAGCAGCCCCCTTCTCGCGGTCTCGGGCTATGAGCAGTTCTTC. Its product reads: CASSPLLAVSGYEQFF.